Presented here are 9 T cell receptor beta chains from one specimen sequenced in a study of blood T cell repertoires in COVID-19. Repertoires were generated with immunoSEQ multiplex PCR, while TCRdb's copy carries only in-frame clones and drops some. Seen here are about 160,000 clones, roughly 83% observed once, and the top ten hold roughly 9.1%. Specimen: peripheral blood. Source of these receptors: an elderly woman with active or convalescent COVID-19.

CDR3 coding DNA: TGTGCCAGCAGCCCCTGGGGGACTAGCGGGAAAAATGAGCAGTTCTTC. Protein sequence: CASSPWGTSGKNEQFF. The chain couples TRBV7-2 to TRBJ2-1; 13 bases are shared with TRBD2. The CDR3 covers 16 residues. The trim removed 5 bases at V and 7 bases at J, leaving 8 bases unmatched. Germline loops: CDR1 SGHTA, CDR2 FQGNSA.

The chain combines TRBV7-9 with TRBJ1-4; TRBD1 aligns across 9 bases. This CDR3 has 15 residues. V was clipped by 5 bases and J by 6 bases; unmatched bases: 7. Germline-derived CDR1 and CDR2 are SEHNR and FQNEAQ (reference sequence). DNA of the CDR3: TGTGCCAGCAGCACCGGACAGGGGAGGGATGAAAAACTGTTTTTT. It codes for CASSTGQGRDEKLFF.

CDR3 residues: CASSLGAREKLFF. The CDR3, as DNA: TGTGCCAGCAGTTTGGGGGCTAGAGAAAAACTGTTTTTT. V is TRBV12-3 or TRBV12-4 and J is TRBJ1-4; D perhaps matches TRBD1 (6 bases). The CDR3 extends over 13 amino acids. Trimming removed 3 bases from V and 8 bases from J, with 10 bases in between.

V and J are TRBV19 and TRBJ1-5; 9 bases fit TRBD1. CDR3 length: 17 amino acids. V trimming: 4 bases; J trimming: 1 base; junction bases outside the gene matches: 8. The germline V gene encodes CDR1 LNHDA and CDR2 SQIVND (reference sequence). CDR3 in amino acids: CASSRDRDYESNQPQHF. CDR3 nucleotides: TGTGCCAGTAGTAGGGACAGGGATTATGAGAGCAATCAGCCCCAGCATTTT.

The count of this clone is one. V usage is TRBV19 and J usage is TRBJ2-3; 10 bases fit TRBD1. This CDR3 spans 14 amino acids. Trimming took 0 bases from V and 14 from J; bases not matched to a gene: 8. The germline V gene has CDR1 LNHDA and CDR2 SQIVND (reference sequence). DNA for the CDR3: TGTGCCAGTAGTATAGATCGGGACAGGGGTTTTAGGTATTTT. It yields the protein CASSIDRDRGFRYF.

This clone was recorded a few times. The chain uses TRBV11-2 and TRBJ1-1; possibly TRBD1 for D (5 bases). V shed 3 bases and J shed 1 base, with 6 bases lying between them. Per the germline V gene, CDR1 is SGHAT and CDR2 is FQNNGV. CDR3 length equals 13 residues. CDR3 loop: CASSLQGNTEAFF. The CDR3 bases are TGTGCCAGCAGCTTGCAGGGGAACACTGAAGCTTTCTTT.

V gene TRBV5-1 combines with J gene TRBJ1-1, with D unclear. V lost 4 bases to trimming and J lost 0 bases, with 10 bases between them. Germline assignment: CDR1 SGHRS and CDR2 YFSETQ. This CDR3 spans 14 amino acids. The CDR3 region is CASSVGRLNTEAFF. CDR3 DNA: TGCGCCAGCAGCGTAGGGAGGTTGAACACTGAAGCTTTCTTT.

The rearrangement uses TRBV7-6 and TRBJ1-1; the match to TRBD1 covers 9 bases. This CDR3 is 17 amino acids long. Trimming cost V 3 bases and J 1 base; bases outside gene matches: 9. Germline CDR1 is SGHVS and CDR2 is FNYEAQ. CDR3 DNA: TGTGCCAGCAGCTTGAGCCGGACAGGGGCTGCGAACACTGAAGCTTTCTTT. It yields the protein CASSLSRTGAANTEAFF.

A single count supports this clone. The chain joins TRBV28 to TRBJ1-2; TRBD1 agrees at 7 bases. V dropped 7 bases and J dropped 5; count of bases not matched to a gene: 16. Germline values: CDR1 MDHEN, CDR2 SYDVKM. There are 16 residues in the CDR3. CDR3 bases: TGTGCCAGCACCAGGGACAGCCTATTAGTTCCATATGGCTACACCTTC. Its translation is CASTRDSLLVPYGYTF.